The 3 T cell receptor beta chains below come from one sample, sequenced in a study of post-analysis software for immune sequencing data. Tagging with unique molecular identifiers was a feature of the TCR beta cDNA libraries. MiXCR, run by TCRdb on the PCR reads, gives a single entry per CDR3 protein. The data show approximately 360,000 distinct CDR3 sequences, less than 35% seen once. No antigens are known for them. Overall study results and limits: Controls had lower frequencies than patients of 4 or 5 TRBV segments, which included TRBV5-6, TRBV5-1 and TRBV20-1.

The sequenced sample was blood. The receptors originated from a girl under 18 with multiple sclerosis.

The chain is built from TRBV12-3 or TRBV12-4 and TRBJ2-5; TRBD1 might be the D (6 bases). V was clipped by 3 bases and J by 5 bases, with 10 bases between them. The CDR3 extends over 13 amino acids. The CDR3 loop reads CASSFGGLETQYF. The DNA of the CDR3 is TGTGCCAGCAGTTTTGGGGGCTTGGAGACCCAGTACTTC.

The chain employs TRBV4-3 and TRBJ1-1, with 7 bases lining up with TRBD1. The V gene's germline CDR1 is LGHNA and CDR2 YSLEER. Trimming removed 0 bases from V and 0 bases from J; junction bases left unmatched: 4. CDR3 size: 16 residues. This CDR3 is CASSQDRTGMNTEAFF. The CDR3 DNA reads as TGCGCCAGCAGCCAAGATCGGACAGGAATGAACACTGAAGCTTTCTTT.

This clonotype has just a few counts. The chain couples TRBV5-6 to TRBJ2-1; D possibly uses TRBD1 or TRBD2 (6 bases each). The germline CDR1 and CDR2 sequences are SGHDT and YYEEEE. With 7 bases removed from V and 10 bases from J, the gap between germline ends came to 21 bases. The CDR3 extends over 14 amino acids. Written as DNA, the CDR3 is TGTGCCAGCCTACCGGGGGCAAGGGTCTGGGAGCAGTTCTTC. It codes for CASLPGARVWEQFF.